The 18 T cell receptor beta chains listed next were all sequenced from one sample in a study of T cells in Graves' hyperthyroidism and ophthalmopathy (dated by TCRdb to the late 2010s). The receptor library was made with multiplex PCR. Sequencing was carried out with an Illumina HiSeq 2000. Amplification of TCR beta CDR3 regions was carried out from RNA transcripts. The first round of RT-PCR for the TCR CDR3 was performed with the HTBI primer set and the Qiagen OneStep RT-PCR kit. TCRdb handled the public reads itself, with Q25 trimming in fastp and clone calling in MiXCR, and kept productive beta chains. Merged by CDR3 protein, the rows form single entries marked with the most common genes and DNA. This sample comprises 450,000 to 600,000 distinct CDR3 sequences, 20% of them detected only once. Clones ranked in the top ten supply roughly 50% of the sample. Sequenced sample: blood. The receptor set was obtained from a man in his forties with Graves' ophthalmopathy.

The CDR3 DNA sequence: TGTGCCAGCAGTTTATCCCCTAGCGGGAGGTTGGATACGCAGTATTTT. Its protein is CASSLSPSGRLDTQYF. J is TRBJ2-3 and V is TRBV27; 11 positions match TRBD2. The CDR3 sequence is 16 residues long. V lost 0 bases to trimming and J lost 6 bases; unmatched junction nucleotides: 5. The germline V gene encodes CDR1 MNHEY and CDR2 SMNVEV (reference sequence).

The CDR3 sequence is CASSLVTRSIETQYF. In nucleotides, the CDR3 is TGTGCCAGCAGCTTAGTAACGCGGAGTATAGAGACCCAGTACTTC. The gene calls are TRBV7-6 and TRBJ2-5; D remains unclear. The CDR3 has 15 amino acids. Germline V CDR1 and CDR2: SGHVS, FNYEAQ. With 1 base removed from V and 4 bases from J, the gap between germline ends came to 13 bases.

This clonotype was counted a single time. The chain carries TRBV7-3 and TRBJ2-7; possibly TRBD2 for D (6 bases). The CDR3 runs to 14 residues. Per the germline V gene, CDR1 is SGHTA and CDR2 is FQGTGA. Trimming shortened V by 5 bases and J by 3 bases, and 14 bases separated the two germline ends. CDR3 in DNA: TGTGCCAGCAGCGTCGGCCTAGCGAACTACGAGCAGTACTTC. This encodes CASSVGLANYEQYF.

A few counts support this clonotype. J is TRBJ2-2 and V is TRBV9; 8 bases are shared with TRBD1. The junction had 4 bases not matched to a gene; V was cut back by 3 bases and J by 0 bases. Per the germline V gene, CDR1 is SGDLS and CDR2 is YYNGEE. CDR3 size: 16 residues. This CDR3 reads CASSATGGSNTGELFF. DNA of the CDR3: TGTGCCAGCAGCGCTACAGGGGGTTCGAACACCGGGGAGCTGTTTTTT.

The V call is TRBV5-1, the J call TRBJ2-5; no reliable D call. Trimming shortened V by 5 bases and J by 2 bases, and 13 bases separated the two germline ends. The CDR3 consists of 14 residues. Germline V gene lookup returns CDR1 SGHRS and CDR2 YFSETQ. The CDR3 bases are TGCGCCAGCAGTTCTGATAGCACTCAAGAGACCCAGTACTTC. Its translation: CASSSDSTQETQYF.

The V call is TRBV19, the J call TRBJ2-1; 10 bases match TRBD2. V shed 3 bases, J shed 8 bases, and the junction held 7 bases outside the gene matches. Germline V gene data show CDR1 as LNHDA and CDR2 as SQIVND (reference sequence). This CDR3 is built from 15 residues. The CDR3 protein is CASSIGLAGAYEQFF. The CDR3 region has the DNA TGTGCCAGTAGTATTGGGCTAGCGGGAGCTTATGAGCAGTTCTTC.

In its sample, this clonotype was seen a few times. V is TRBV7-9 and J is TRBJ2-7; TRBD1 aligns across 12 bases. The CDR3 loop spans 19 amino acids. V was clipped by 5 bases and J by 4 bases; unmatched bases: 18. Germline CDR1 is SEHNR and CDR2 is FQNEAQ (reference sequence). The CDR3 DNA is TGTGCCAGCAGCCCCAAAACCGGGACAGGGGGCGCCCCCCTTTACGAGCAGTACTTC. Amino acid sequence: CASSPKTGTGGAPLYEQYF.

The table lists this clonotype with many counts. The rearrangement links TRBV12-3 or TRBV12-4 to TRBJ2-7, with 11 bases fitting TRBD1. CDR3 length equals 17 residues. With V trimmed by 3 bases and J by 5 bases, 12 bases remained unmatched. The CDR3 spells CASSFLLGGTGGHEQYF. As DNA, the CDR3 is TGTGCCAGCAGTTTTCTTCTAGGCGGGACAGGGGGGCACGAGCAGTACTTC.

This clonotype came up many times. The chain has TRBV7-3 and TRBJ2-3, with a tentative D call TRBD2 (6 bases). Germline CDR1 is SGHTA and CDR2 is FQGTGA. This CDR3 spans 15 amino acids. V was shortened by 5 bases and J by 4 bases, with 16 bases between the two germline ends. The CDR3 coding sequence is TGTGCCAGCAGCCCCTTCGGAGGGAGCGCAGATACGCAGTATTTT. Its translation is CASSPFGGSADTQYF.

The table lists this clonotype with many counts. In nucleotides, the CDR3 is TGTGCCTGGAGTACCTGGACAGACAACTACACCTTC. It is translated as CAWSTWTDNYTF. The rearrangement uses TRBV30 and TRBJ1-2; D perhaps matches TRBD1 (6 bases). The length of the CDR3 is 12 residues. V shed 2 bases and J shed 10 bases, with 14 bases lying between them. The germline CDR1 and CDR2 sequences are GTSNPN and SVGIG (reference sequence).

About this clonotype itself: This clone may be a read error of a much larger clone one base away. V gene TRBV7-2 combines with J gene TRBJ1-1; D is perhaps TRBD1 (6 bases). Germline-derived CDR1 and CDR2 are SGHTA and FQGNSA. V was shortened by 4 bases and J by 11 bases, with 17 bases between the two germline ends. This CDR3 comprises 13 residues. CDR3 loop: CASSSDRTLGAFF. CDR3 DNA: TGTGCCAGCAGCTCAGACAGGACCCTAGGGGCTTTCTTT. Drawing the rest from reference TRBV7-2 and TRBJ1-1, the complete variable domain is GAGVSQSPSNKVTEKGKDVELRCDPISGHTALYWYRQSLGQGLEFLIYFQGNSAPDKSGLPSDRFSAERTGGSVSTLTIQRTQQEDSAVYLCASSSDRTLGAFFGQGTRLTVV.

The rearrangement joins TRBV3-1 to TRBJ2-5; a possible D gene is TRBD1 (6 bases). CDR1 and CDR2 from the germline V gene are LGHDT and YNNKEL (reference sequence). V gave up 0 bases and J gave up 4 bases, with 18 bases separating them. This CDR3 region has 17 residues. The CDR3 loop reads CASSQDQPGQNRETQYF. CDR3 sequence (DNA): TGTGCCAGCAGCCAAGACCAGCCGGGACAAAATCGAGAGACCCAGTACTTC.

The table lists this clonotype with many counts. The chain links TRBV7-9 to TRBJ2-1, with 9 bases identical to TRBD1. Trimming cost V 5 bases and J 3 bases; bases outside gene matches: 8. The CDR3 is made up of 16 amino acids. The germline CDR1 and CDR2 sequences are SEHNR and FQNEAQ (reference sequence). CDR3 in DNA: TGTGCCAGCAGCCCGCGGGACAGGGAAGGCTACAATGAGCAGTTCTTC. Its translation: CASSPRDREGYNEQFF.

This sequence joins TRBV6-1 and TRBJ1-1; D might be TRBD1 (5 bases). V lost 5 bases and J lost 2, with 12 bases in between. Germline V gene lookup returns CDR1 MNHNS and CDR2 SASEGT. The CDR3 sequence is 14 residues long. The CDR3 protein is CASSNQGPNTEAFF. DNA of the CDR3: TGTGCCAGCAGTAATCAGGGTCCAAACACTGAAGCTTTCTTT.

This clonotype was detected many times. The CDR3: CASKLTGVYGYTF. The CDR3 bases are TGTGCCAGCAAACTAACAGGGGTCTATGGCTACACCTTC. The chain is built from TRBV28 and TRBJ1-2; 7 nucleotides agree with TRBD1. The CDR3 runs to 13 residues. Germline CDR1 MDHEN, CDR2 SYDVKM. Unmatched junction bases numbered 6, after V lost 7 bases and J lost 4 bases.

This clonotype was picked up many times. The chain couples TRBV6-2 or TRBV6-3 to TRBJ2-7, with D perhaps TRBD2 (5 bases). Trimming stripped 4 bases from V and 0 bases from J, with 19 bases between. The CDR3 sequence is 17 residues long. CDR1 MNHEY and CDR2 SVGEGT come from the germline V gene. CDR3 loop: CASSSALLTTSSYEQYF. For the CDR3, the DNA is TGTGCCAGCAGTTCCGCTCTCTTGACTACCAGCTCCTACGAGCAGTACTTC.

This clonotype has just a few counts. CDR3 sequence: CASSIRGGRYTEAFF. As DNA, the CDR3 is TGTGCCAGTAGTATCAGGGGAGGTCGGTACACTGAAGCTTTCTTT. J is TRBJ1-1 and V is TRBV19, with TRBD1 as a possible D gene (6 bases). Per the germline V gene, CDR1 is LNHDA and CDR2 is SQIVND (reference sequence). V lost 3 bases, J lost 3 bases, and 14 bases lay in between. This CDR3 region has 15 residues.

V is TRBV7-2 and J is TRBJ1-2; possible D gene TRBD1, 5 bases. Germline assignment: CDR1 SGHTA and CDR2 FQGNSA. The CDR3 consists of 16 residues. Deletions cut 5 bases from V and 4 bases from J, with 20 bases between. The DNA for the CDR3 is TGTGCCAGCAGCACTAAACCGGGACGGAACACCTATGGCTACACCTTC. Translated: CASSTKPGRNTYGYTF.